This T cell receptor beta chain was observed in a study of T cells in Graves' hyperthyroidism and ophthalmopathy. Trimming cost V 5 bases and J 4 bases; bases outside gene matches: 9. The CDR3 loop spans 16 amino acids. CDR1 is LNHNV and CDR2 is YYDKDF in the germline V gene (reference sequence). RNA transcripts were the template for amplifying TCR beta CDR3 regions. In the first-round RT-PCR of the TCR CDR3, the HTBI primer set was used. A single record per CDR3 protein comes from TCRdb applying MiXCR to the multiplex PCR reads. Here the sample spans 600,000 to 900,000 distinct CDR3 sequences, about a sixth being singletons.

The receptor was isolated from a man aged 18 to 30 with Graves' hyperthyroidism. The rearrangement links TRBV15 to TRBJ2-1; 9 nucleotides match TRBD1. Sequencing was carried out using blood. In DNA, the CDR3 is TGTGCCACCAGCCAAGGGCGAGGACAGGGGTACAATGAGCAGTTCTTC. It codes for CATSQGRGQGYNEQFF.